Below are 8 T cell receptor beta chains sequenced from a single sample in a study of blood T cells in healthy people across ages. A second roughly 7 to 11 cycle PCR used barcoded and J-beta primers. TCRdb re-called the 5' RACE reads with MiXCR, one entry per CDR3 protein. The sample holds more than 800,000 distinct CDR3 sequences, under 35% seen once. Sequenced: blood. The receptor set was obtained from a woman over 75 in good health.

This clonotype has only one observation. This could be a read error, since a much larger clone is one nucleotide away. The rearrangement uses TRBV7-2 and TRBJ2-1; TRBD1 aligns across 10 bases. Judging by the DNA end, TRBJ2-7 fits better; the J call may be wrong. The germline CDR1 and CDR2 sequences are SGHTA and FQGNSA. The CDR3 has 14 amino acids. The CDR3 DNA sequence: TGTGCCACTTCGGACAGGGGGGCCTACAATGAGCAGTACTTC. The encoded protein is CATSDRGAYNEQYF.

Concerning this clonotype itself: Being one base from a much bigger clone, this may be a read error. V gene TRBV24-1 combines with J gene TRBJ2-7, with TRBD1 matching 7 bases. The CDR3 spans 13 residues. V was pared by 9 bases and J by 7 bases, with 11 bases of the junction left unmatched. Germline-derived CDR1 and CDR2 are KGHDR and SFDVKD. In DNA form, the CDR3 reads TGTGCCACCTCGATCGCAGGGGGAAATGAGCAGTACTTC. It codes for CATSIAGGNEQYF.

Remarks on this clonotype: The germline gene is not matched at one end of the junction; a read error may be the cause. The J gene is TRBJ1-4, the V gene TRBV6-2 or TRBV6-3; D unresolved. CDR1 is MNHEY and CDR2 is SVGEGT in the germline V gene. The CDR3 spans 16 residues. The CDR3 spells CAISESIGATNEKLFF. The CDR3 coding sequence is TGTGCCATCAGTGAGTCCATAGGAGCAACTAATGAAAAACTGTTTTTT.

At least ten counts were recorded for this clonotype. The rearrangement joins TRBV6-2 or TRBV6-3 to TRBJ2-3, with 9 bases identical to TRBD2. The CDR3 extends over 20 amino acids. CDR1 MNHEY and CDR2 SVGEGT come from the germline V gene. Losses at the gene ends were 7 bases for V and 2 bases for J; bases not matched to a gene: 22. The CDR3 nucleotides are TGTGCCAGCACCGACCCTCTGCTTCCGGGACTAGCAGGAACCACAGATACGCAGTATTTT. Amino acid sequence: CASTDPLLPGLAGTTDTQYF.

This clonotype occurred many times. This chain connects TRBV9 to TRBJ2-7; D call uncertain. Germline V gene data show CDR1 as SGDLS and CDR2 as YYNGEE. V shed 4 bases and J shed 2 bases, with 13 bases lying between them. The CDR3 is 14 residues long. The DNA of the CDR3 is TGTGCCAGCAGCACCGGACGCAAGACCTACGAGCAGTACTTC. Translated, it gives CASSTGRKTYEQYF. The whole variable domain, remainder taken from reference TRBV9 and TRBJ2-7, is DSGVTQTPKHLITATGQRVTLRCSPRSGDLSVYWYQQSLDQGLQFLIQYYNGEERAKGNILERFSAQQFPDLHSELNLSSLELGDSALYFCASSTGRKTYEQYFGPGTRLTVT.

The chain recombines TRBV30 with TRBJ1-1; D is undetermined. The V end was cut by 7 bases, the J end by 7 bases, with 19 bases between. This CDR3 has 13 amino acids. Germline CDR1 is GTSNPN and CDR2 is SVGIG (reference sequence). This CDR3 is CALKSSPAGEAFF. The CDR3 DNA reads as TGTGCCTTGAAGAGTAGCCCTGCGGGTGAAGCTTTCTTT.

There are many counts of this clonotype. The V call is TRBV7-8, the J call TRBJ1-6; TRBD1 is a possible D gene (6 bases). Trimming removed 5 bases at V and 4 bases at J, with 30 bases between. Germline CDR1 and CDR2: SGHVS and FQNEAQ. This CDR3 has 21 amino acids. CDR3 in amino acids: CASSHLPGTSAAGRYNSPLHF. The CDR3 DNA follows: TGTGCCAGCAGCCACCTCCCCGGGACATCGGCCGCGGGGCGATATAATTCACCCCTCCACTTT. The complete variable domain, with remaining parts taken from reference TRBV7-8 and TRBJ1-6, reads GAGVSQSPRYKVAKRGQDVALRCDPISGHVSLFWYQQALGQGPEFLTYFQNEAQLDKSGLPSDRFFAERPEGSVSTLKIQRTQQEDSAVYLCASSHLPGTSAAGRYNSPLHFGNGTRLTVT.

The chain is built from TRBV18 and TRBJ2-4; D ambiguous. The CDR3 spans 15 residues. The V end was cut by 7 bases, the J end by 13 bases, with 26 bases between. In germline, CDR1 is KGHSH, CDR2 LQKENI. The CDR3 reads CASCLTDSAWNEQYF. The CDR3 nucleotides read TGTGCCAGCTGCTTAACTGACTCAGCCTGGAATGAGCAGTACTTC. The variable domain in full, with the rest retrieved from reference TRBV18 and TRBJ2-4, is NAGVMQNPRHLVRRRGQEARLRCSPMKGHSHVYWYRQLPEEGLKFMVYLQKENIIDESGMPKERFSAEFPKEGPSILRIQQVVRGDSAAYFCASCLTDSAWNEQYFGAGTRLSVL.